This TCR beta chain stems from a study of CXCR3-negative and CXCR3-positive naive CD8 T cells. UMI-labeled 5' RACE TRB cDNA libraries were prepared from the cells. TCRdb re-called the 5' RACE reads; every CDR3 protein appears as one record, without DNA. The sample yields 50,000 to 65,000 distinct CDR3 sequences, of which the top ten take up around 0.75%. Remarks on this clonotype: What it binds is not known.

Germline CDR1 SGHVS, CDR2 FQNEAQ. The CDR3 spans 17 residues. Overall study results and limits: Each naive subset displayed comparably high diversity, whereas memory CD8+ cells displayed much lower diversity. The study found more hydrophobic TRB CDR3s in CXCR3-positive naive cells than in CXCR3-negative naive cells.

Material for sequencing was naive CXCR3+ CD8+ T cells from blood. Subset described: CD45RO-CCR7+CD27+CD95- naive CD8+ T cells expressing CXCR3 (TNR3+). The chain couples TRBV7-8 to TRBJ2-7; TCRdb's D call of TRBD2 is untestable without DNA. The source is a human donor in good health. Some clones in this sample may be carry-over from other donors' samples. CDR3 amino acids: CASSLLGGDSSSYEQYF.